Listed below are T cell receptor beta chains from one sample, sequenced in a study of blood T cell repertoires in COVID-19. Assay: immunoSEQ multiplex PCR; the TCRdb copy retains only in-frame clones and omits some. The repertoire includes under 250,000 clones, approximately 90% of them detected once, and more than 0.7% sits in the top ten. The sample comprised peripheral blood. Receptors were obtained from a man between 60 and 75 years old with COVID-19, enrolled during active disease. CDR3s include the opening cysteine and the closing phenylalanine or tryptophan. The D gene is left open where the match is weak. Clone size is shown for a subset of rows, as once, few, many or a class of expanded clone.

.	TRBD1	TRBV6-5	TRBJ2-3	CASISGQGTDTQYF	TGTGCCAGCATCAGCGGACAGGGCACAGATACGCAGTATTTT
.	.	TRBV4-1	TRBJ2-1	CASSQDGGYLYGSEQFF	TGCGCCAGCAGCCAAGATGGGGGCTATTTATATGGGAGTGAGCAGTTCTTC
.	TRBD2	TRBV5-1	TRBJ2-1	CASTSSTSGPYNEQFF	TGCGCCAGCACCTCCTCGACTAGCGGCCCCTACAATGAGCAGTTCTTC
.	.	TRBV11-2	TRBJ2-7	CASSLSGSYEQYF	TGTGCCAGCAGCTTGAGCGGTTCCTACGAGCAGTACTTC
.	TRBD1	TRBV6-4	TRBJ2-3	CASSDIDRGSTDTQYF	TGTGCCAGCAGTGATATAGACAGGGGCTCCACAGATACGCAGTATTTT
.	.	TRBV3-1/TRBV3-2	TRBJ1-6	CASSQMDGGPLHF	TGTGCCAGCAGCCAAATGGACGGCGGGCCCCTCCACTTT
.	.	TRBV11-1	TRBJ1-1	CASSPLVGVGTEAFF	TGTGCCAGCAGCCCCCTGGTAGGGGTAGGTACTGAAGCTTTCTTT
.	TRBD2	TRBV7-6	TRBJ2-3	CASSTTTSGGTDTQYF	TGTGCCAGCAGCACCACGACTAGCGGGGGCACAGATACGCAGTATTTT
.	TRBD1	TRBV9	TRBJ2-7	CASSVADRGPYEQYF	TGTGCCAGCAGCGTAGCTGACAGGGGGCCCTACGAGCAGTACTTC
.	.	TRBV9	TRBJ1-1	CASSPEEKNTEAFF	TGTGCCAGCAGCCCGGAGGAGAAGAACACTGAAGCTTTCTTT
few	TRBD1	TRBV25-1	TRBJ2-1	CASTRSTTGANEQFF	TGTGCCAGCACGCGATCGACAACAGGGGCCAATGAGCAGTTCTTC
.	.	TRBV6-1	TRBJ2-3	CASSEVEGNTQYF	TGTGCCAGCAGTGAAGTGGAGGGAAACACGCAGTATTTT
.	.	TRBV9	TRBJ2-7	CASSATVGGYEQYF	TGTGCCAGCAGCGCCACAGTAGGGGGCTACGAGCAGTACTTC
once	TRBD1	TRBV3-1/TRBV3-2	TRBJ2-2	CASSQVLTGGTGELFF	TGTGCCAGCAGCCAAGTATTGACAGGGGGCACCGGGGAGCTGTTTTTT
.	TRBD1	TRBV19	TRBJ1-2	CASSPGTGYGYTF	TGTGCCAGTAGCCCCGGGACAGGCTATGGCTACACCTTC
.	TRBD2	TRBV4-2	TRBJ2-1	CASSQEPTSVRDEQFF	TGTGCCAGCAGCCAAGAGCCAACTAGCGTGAGGGATGAGCAGTTCTTC
.	.	TRBV15	TRBJ1-4	CATETRGGNEKLFF	TGTGCCACCGAAACAAGGGGAGGGAATGAAAAACTGTTTTTT
.	.	TRBV4-2	TRBJ1-5	CASSQEKAGRQPQHF	TGTGCCAGCAGCCAAGAAAAGGCAGGGCGGCAGCCCCAGCATTTT
.	.	TRBV2	TRBJ1-2	CASSDNRAPNYGYTF	TGTGCCAGCAGTGACAACAGGGCCCCCAACTATGGCTACACCTTC
.	TRBD1	TRBV27	TRBJ1-4	CASRKTGQNEKLFF	TGTGCCAGCAGAAAGACAGGGCAAAATGAAAAACTGTTTTTT
.	TRBD1	TRBV19	TRBJ2-7	CASSIAGTGYEQYF	TGTGCCAGTAGTATCGCCGGGACAGGTTACGAGCAGTACTTC
.	.	TRBV9	TRBJ1-6	CASSPEGGGSRSPLHF	TGTGCCAGCAGCCCCGAGGGGGGGGGCTCCCGTTCACCCCTCCACTTT
.	.	TRBV7-2	TRBJ1-5	CASSLVASRVGQPQHF	TGTGCCAGCAGCTTAGTGGCCTCCAGGGTCGGTCAGCCCCAGCATTTT
.	.	TRBV19	TRBJ2-7	CASSPDNSYEQYF	TGTGCCAGTAGTCCGGACAACAGCTACGAGCAGTACTTC
.	TRBD1	TRBV13	TRBJ2-7	CASSLRDRGHEQYF	TGTGCCAGCAGCCTCCGGGACAGGGGCCACGAGCAGTACTTC
.	TRBD2	TRBV29-1	TRBJ2-7	CSVDVGGSLSYEQYF	TGCAGCGTTGATGTGGGGGGGAGTCTTTCCTACGAGCAGTACTTC
.	.	TRBV18	TRBJ2-3	CASSLRSTGSGTWDTQYF	TGTGCCAGCTCACTGCGCTCGACAGGGTCTGGGACTTGGGATACGCAGTATTTT
.	.	TRBV6-5	TRBJ2-5	CASSYSKNRKETQYF	TGTGCCAGCAGTTACAGCAAGAACCGAAAAGAGACCCAGTACTTC
.	.	TRBV15	TRBJ1-1	CATSRAGVGNTEAFF	TGTGCCACCAGCAGAGCAGGGGTGGGAAACACTGAAGCTTTCTTT
.	.	TRBV20-1	TRBJ2-3	CSASSRSTDTQYF	TGCAGTGCTAGTAGCAGGTCCACAGATACGCAGTATTTT
.	TRBD1	TRBV5-4	TRBJ1-4	CASSLAGQPVSNEKLFF	TGTGCCAGCAGCTTGGCGGGACAGCCCGTTTCTAATGAAAAACTGTTTTTT